This paragraph reports one T cell receptor (beta chain). What it binds is unknown. The entry originates in a study of post-analysis software for immune sequencing data. Study-level information: The disease courses spanned relapsing-remitting, secondary progressive and progressive-relapsing forms of multiple sclerosis. Overall study results and limits: Relative to controls, patients had five TRBV segments at higher frequency, with TRBV5-6, TRBV5-1 and TRBV20-1 among these. F measure showed strong co-clustering of same-batch samples. The study found significantly lower normalized Chao1 diversity in multiple sclerosis patients than in controls.

J was trimmed by 2 bases and V by 4 bases; bases with no gene match: 4. The CDR3 totals 15 residues. The V gene's germline CDR1 is WSHSY and CDR2 SAAADI. TCR beta cDNA libraries had unique molecular identifiers. About half a million cDNA molecules were recovered from an input of roughly 0.95 to 10 million T cells. In TCRdb, the PCR reads were re-called with MiXCR into one record per CDR3 protein. This table holds roughly 870,000 distinct CDR3 sequences, under 70% found once. The gene calls are TRBV10-2 and TRBJ2-1; TRBD1 aligns across 8 bases. The sequenced material came from blood. The TCR originated in a girl aged 10 to 17 with multiple sclerosis. In DNA, the CDR3 is TGCGCCAGCAGTGGGGGACAGGCTACCTACAATGAGCAGTTCTTC. Translated, it gives CASSGGQATYNEQFF.